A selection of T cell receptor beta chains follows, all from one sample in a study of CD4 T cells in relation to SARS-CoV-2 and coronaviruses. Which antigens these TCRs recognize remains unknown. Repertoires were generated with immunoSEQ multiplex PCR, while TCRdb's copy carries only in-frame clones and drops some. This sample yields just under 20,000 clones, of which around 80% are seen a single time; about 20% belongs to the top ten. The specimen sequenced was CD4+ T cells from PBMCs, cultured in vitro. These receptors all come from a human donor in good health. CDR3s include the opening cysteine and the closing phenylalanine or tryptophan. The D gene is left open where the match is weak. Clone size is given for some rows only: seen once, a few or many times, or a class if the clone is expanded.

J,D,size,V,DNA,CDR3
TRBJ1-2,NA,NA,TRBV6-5,TGTGCCGCAAAGGACGGCACGGATGGCTACACCTTC,CAAKDGTDGYTF
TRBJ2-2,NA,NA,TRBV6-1,TGTGCCAGCAGTGAAAGGCCTACGGCCACCGGGGAGCTGTTTTTT,CASSERPTATGELFF
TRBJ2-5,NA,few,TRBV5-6,TGTGCCAGCAGCTTGAGAGGGGGAGCAGGAGAAGAGACCCAGTACTTC,CASSLRGGAGEETQYF
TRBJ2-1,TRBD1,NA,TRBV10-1,TGCGCCAGCAGCAGGGGACAGGGGGCGAATGAGCAGTTCTTC,CASSRGQGANEQFF
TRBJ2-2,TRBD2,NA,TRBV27,TGTGCCAGCAGTTTATCGCCTAGCGGGATCTCCGGGGAGCTGTTTTTT,CASSLSPSGISGELFF
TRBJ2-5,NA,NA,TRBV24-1,TGTGCCACCAGTGATTCAGCAAGGGTCGGAGAGACCCAGTACTTC,CATSDSARVGETQYF
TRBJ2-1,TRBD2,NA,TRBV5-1,TGCGCCAGCAGCCCGGGACTAGCGGTCCTCAATGAGCAGTTCTTC,CASSPGLAVLNEQFF
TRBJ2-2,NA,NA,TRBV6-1,TGTGCCAGCAGTGAATTCTCAGCTATGAACACCGGGGAGCTGTTTTTT,CASSEFSAMNTGELFF
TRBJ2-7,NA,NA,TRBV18,TGTGCCAGCTCAAACTCTAACCGGGGCGGAGACGAGCAGTACTTC,CASSNSNRGGDEQYF
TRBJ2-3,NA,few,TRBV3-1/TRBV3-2,TGTGCCAGCAGCCAAGGAACAGGGATAGCAGATACGCAGTATTTT,CASSQGTGIADTQYF
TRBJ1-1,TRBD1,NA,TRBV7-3,TGTGCCAGCAGCGAAAACAGGGGGCAAACTGAAGCTTTCTTT,CASSENRGQTEAFF
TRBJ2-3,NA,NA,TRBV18,TGTGCCAGCTCCCGACTGGACACAGATACGCAGTATTTT,CASSRLDTDTQYF
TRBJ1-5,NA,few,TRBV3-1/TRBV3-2,TGTGCCAGCAGCCAAGGTCAGTATCAGCCCCAGCATTTT,CASSQGQYQPQHF
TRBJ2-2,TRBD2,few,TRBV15,TGTGCCACCAGCAGGCCTCCGACTAGCGCGGACACCGGGGAGCTGTTTTTT,CATSRPPTSADTGELFF
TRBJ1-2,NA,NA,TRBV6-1,TGTGCCAGCAGTGAAGCGCTTCTATCACGAGTGGGCTACACCTTC,CASSEALLSRVGYTF
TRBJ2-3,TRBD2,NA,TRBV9,TGTGCCAGCAGCGTAGCTGAGACTAGCGGGATTGTGGCAGATACGCAGTATTTT,CASSVAETSGIVADTQYF
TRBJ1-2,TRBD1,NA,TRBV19,TGTGCCAGTACCACCGGGACAGGGAACTATGGCTACACCTTC,CASTTGTGNYGYTF
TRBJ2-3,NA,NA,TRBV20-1,TGCAGTGCTTACAGGGCAGATACGCAGTATTTT,CSAYRADTQYF
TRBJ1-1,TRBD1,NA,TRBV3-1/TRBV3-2,TGTGCCAGCAGCCAAGAGGACAGGTGGAACACTGAAGCTTTCTTT,CASSQEDRWNTEAFF
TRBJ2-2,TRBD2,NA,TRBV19,TGTGCCAGTAGTTTGATCCGGAGACTAGCGGGAGTTAACACCGGGGAGCTGTTTTTT,CASSLIRRLAGVNTGELFF
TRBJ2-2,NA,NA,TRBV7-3,TGTGCCAGCAGCTTAGCCGGGAACACCGGGGAGCTGTTTTTT,CASSLAGNTGELFF
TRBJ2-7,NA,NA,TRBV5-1,TGCGCCAGCAGCATAGACCCTGCCTACGAGCAGTACTTC,CASSIDPAYEQYF
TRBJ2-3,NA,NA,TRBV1,TGCACCAGCAGTCTAGGAACTGATTACCTCACAGATACGCAGTATTTT,CTSSLGTDYLTDTQYF
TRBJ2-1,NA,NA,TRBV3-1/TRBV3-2,TGTGCCAGCAGCCCGCAAGGCCCGAGCTCCTACAATGAGCAGTTCTTC,CASSPQGPSSYNEQFF
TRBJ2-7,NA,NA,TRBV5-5,TGTGCCAGCAGCTTGGTAGGGCGGAGCTACGAGCAGTACTTC,CASSLVGRSYEQYF
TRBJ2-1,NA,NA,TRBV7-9,TGTGCCAGCAGCTTAGGACTAGTGTCCTACAATGAGCAGTTCTTC,CASSLGLVSYNEQFF
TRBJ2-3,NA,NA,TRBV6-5,TGTGCCAGCGGATTGGTCCGCACAGATACGCAGTATTTT,CASGLVRTDTQYF
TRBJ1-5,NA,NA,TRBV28,TGTGCCAGCAGTTTTCGGGGGTGGGGTCAGCCCCAGCATTTT,CASSFRGWGQPQHF
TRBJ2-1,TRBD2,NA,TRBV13,TGTGCCAGCAGCTTGGGGACTACCTTCAATGAGCAGTTCTTC,CASSLGTTFNEQFF
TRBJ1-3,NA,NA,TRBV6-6,TGTGCCAGTCTCTCAGACAGTTCAGGAAACACCATATATTTT,CASLSDSSGNTIYF
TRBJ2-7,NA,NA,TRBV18,TGTGCCAGCTCACCAGGGGGCACCTACGAGCAGTACTTC,CASSPGGTYEQYF
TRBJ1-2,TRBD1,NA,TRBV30,TGTGCCTGGAGTGTAACACATGGAGAAAAGGGACAGGGGATGAACTATGGCTACACCTTC,CAWSVTHGEKGQGMNYGYTF
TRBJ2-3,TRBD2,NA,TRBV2,TGTGCCAGCAGGCTAGCGGGAGCGGCTACGCAGTATTTT,CASRLAGAATQYF
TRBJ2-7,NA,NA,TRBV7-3,TGTGCCAGCAGCTCCGTTGGGGGCTACGAGCAGTACTTC,CASSSVGGYEQYF
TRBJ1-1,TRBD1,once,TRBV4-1,TGCGCCAGCAGCCACCCTAGGACAGGGGGTGAGACTGAAGCTTTCTTT,CASSHPRTGGETEAFF
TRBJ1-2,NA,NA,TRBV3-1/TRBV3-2,TGTGCCAGCAGCCAAGATTTTCGTCAGCTAGGCTACACCTTC,CASSQDFRQLGYTF
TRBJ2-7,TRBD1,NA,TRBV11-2,TGTGCCAGCAGCTTACTACAGGGGGCCCACGACGAGCAGTACTTC,CASSLLQGAHDEQYF
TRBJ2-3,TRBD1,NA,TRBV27,TGTGCCAGCAGTAGACCGGGACAGGGAGATACGCAGTATTTT,CASSRPGQGDTQYF